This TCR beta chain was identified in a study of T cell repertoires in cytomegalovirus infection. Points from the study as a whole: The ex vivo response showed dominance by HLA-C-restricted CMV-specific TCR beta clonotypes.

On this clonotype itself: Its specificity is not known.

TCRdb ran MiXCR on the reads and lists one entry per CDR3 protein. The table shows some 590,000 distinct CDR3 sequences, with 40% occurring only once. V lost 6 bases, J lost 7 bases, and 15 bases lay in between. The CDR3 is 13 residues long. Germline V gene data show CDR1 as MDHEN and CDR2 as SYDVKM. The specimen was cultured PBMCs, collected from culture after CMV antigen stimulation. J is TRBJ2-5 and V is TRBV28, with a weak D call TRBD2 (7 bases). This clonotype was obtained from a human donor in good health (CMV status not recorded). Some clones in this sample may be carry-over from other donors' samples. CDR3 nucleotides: TGTGCCAGCAGCTTACGGGGGGCTGGGACCCAGTACTTC. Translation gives CASSLRGAGTQYF.